This T cell receptor beta chain comes out of a study of cytomegalovirus exposure and HLA in healthy donors (dated by TCRdb to about 2017). Background for the entire study: According to an earlier analysis of a few hundred of the donors, roughly 180 million T cells yielded 117 million unique TCR beta sequences and about 300 Gb of sequence data. On average, around 200,000 unique TCR beta nucleotide sequences were sequenced per donor among fewer than 500 genotyped donors of the cohort, with roughly 18% of those sequences being non-productive. In a later genetic analysis, genome-wide SNP genotypes for 398 of the 666 donors were used, and that subset was treated as a discovery cohort. Besides the first cohort of around 700 subjects, a separate validation cohort made up of 95 to 150 different subjects was used. The study used immunosequencing to profile the T cell repertoires of 670 or so subjects and linked those repertoires to cytomegalovirus serostatus. To study patterns of TCR occurrence, a later analysis re-analyzed previously published TCR beta repertoires from under 750 donors and added high-resolution HLA genotyping. The number of donors typed differed by locus, with roughly 629-640 for A, B, C, DRB1 and DQB1, around 500 for DQA1, 600 to 610 for DPA1, and 450 to 480 for DPB1. To predict cytomegalovirus infection status, the study brought together high-throughput TCR immunosequencing, statistical association of individual TCRs with disease status, and machine learning. An early release that covered some 640 HLA-typed donors contained approximately 300 gigabases of sequencing data and 70 million to 100 million unique TCR sequences. HLA typing covered class I and class II loci at four-digit resolution. To decide whether each TCR beta V gene segment behaved as functional or pseudogenic, an earlier analysis of some 540 of the donors relied on high-throughput TCR beta sequencing. Of the approximately 400 genotyped donors, about 84% fell in the genetic ancestry cluster associated with self-reported Caucasian donors. The aim of the study was to test whether cataloging public T cell receptors could identify signatures of past pathogen exposure. Donor age, sex, ethnicity and CMV serostatus were collected together with the repertoire data. All discovery cohort repertoires had been generated using a single sequencing platform. The later analysis used no new phenotypic data to find candidate immune exposures, relying instead on TCR beta sequences and their occurrence across donors. Roughly 5 DR-DQ haplotypes were treated as single units for association and clustering because of strong linkage in the cohort. General conclusions and limits of the study: Linkage disequilibrium might explain the correlated functional status among segregating V segments, but an unknown experimental factor could not be ruled out. Compared with equally common non-associated chains, HLA-associated TCR beta chains in a later analysis were more clonally expanded and had lower generation probabilities. The authors suggested that the approach could potentially be generalized to other disease states and immunological phenotypes. The classifier was reported to diagnose cytomegalovirus status with high specificity and sensitivity in both the original and validation cohorts. According to a later genetic analysis, donors in an Asian-associated ancestry cluster had fewer N-insertions in productive TCRs than the approximately 690-donor mean. In vitro tests confirmed that three of the cytomegalovirus-associated TCR beta chains recognize cytomegalovirus antigens. According to a later analysis, parvovirus B19, influenza, CMV and Epstein-Barr virus appeared linked to several top co-occurrence clusters. While some public TCRs were present in many individuals, most TCR sequences turned up only very rarely across donors. A later analysis associated about 17,000 TCR beta sequences with specific HLA alleles at a false discovery rate of 0.05. A later genetic analysis associated a missense DCLRE1C variant with V-gene and J-gene trimming of TCR beta chains, and an independent cohort replicated the association. Because counts were too low, about 15 rarely observed V segments, including chromosome 9 orphons, were left out of the earlier analysis of approximately 500 of the donors. A later analysis found that most CMV-associated TCR beta chains appeared HLA-restricted, with HLA associations seemingly driven largely by CMV exposure. Because HLA typing was unavailable for some donors at each locus, only the typed subset was used in association tests. The study gave a list of 150 to 200 TCR beta chains associated with cytomegalovirus. The cohort was sequenced for TCR beta chains only, and without alpha or paired-chain data the features that could be detected were limited. A later analysis found that TCR association rates varied across HLA loci, with DRB1 alleles showing the most associated TCRs and HLA-C alleles the fewest. When HLA alleles, especially DR and DQ, strongly co-occurred, attributing TCR associations to individual alleles was difficult. A further reported finding was that TCR beta sequences accurately predicted the HLA-A and HLA-B alleles for most subjects in the first cohort. Immune exposure information for the cohort was limited to CMV serostatus. A group of highly shared sequence variants was considered likely to be a technical artifact of the sequencing pipeline. Broadly in line with IMGT annotations, most TCR beta V segments showed up in productive rearrangements about 87% or about 30% of the time in an earlier analysis of a few hundred of the donors. Presence/absence analyses assumed roughly uniform sequencing depth across donors, an assumption that may not hold.

The library was prepared using the immunoSEQ multiplex PCR assay. For the multiplex PCR, a mixture combining 60 forward primers for TCR Vbeta segments and 13 reverse primers for TCR Jbeta segments was used. The CDR3 region of rearranged TCR beta genes was amplified from genomic DNA by a multiplex PCR assay. On the Illumina HiSeq System, the amplified TCR beta libraries were sequenced as 87-base-pair reads. Per the original workflow: In a later analysis, roughly 80 million unique TCR beta chains were counted across the 500 to 700 repertoires, and roughly 10 million of these chains were shared by at least two donors. Raw reads were error-corrected and collapsed into unique sequences by a nearest-neighbor algorithm in which closely related sequences were merged to remove PCR and sequencing errors. To assign V, D and J gene segments, CDR3 sequences were aligned to IMGT reference sequences. For a sequence to be retained, a match of at least six nucleotides to both a V gene segment and a J gene segment was required. Rearrangements were classified as productive when the CDR3 lacked stop codons and remained in frame with V and J, and all other rearrangements were classified as non-productive. Following IMGT convention, CDR3 was defined as the stretch from the second conserved V-encoded cysteine to the conserved J-encoded phenylalanine. The earlier analysis of 587 of the donors excluded sequences that lacked an unambiguous match to a single V gene segment. In an earlier analysis of 450 to 700 of the donors, V segments were called functional above 56.7% productive rearrangements and were called segregating when the between-donor standard deviation exceeded 5%. A statistical classification framework was developed to diagnose cytomegalovirus status using the catalog of TCR beta chain sequences. In a later analysis, V and J genes were assigned by comparing TCR nucleotide sequences against IMGT/GENE-DB human TR gene sequences. A later analysis assigned CDR3 sequences and most-parsimonious VDJ recombination scenarios with the TCRdist pipeline. In a later analysis, each TCR beta chain was defined by its CDR3 amino acid sequence together with its V-gene family, and reads without a unique V-gene family were excluded. To address suspected cross-contamination and a sequencing artifact, a later analysis removed roughly 580 highly shared, low-generation-probability nucleotide sequences. A later analysis calculated a clonal expansion index for each public chain from normalized within-repertoire ranks of inferred template counts. In a later analysis, generation probabilities were computed with a VDJ recombination model fitted to out-of-frame rearrangements, and the resulting probabilities were checked against IGoR. Hypergeometric tests were used in a later analysis to score TCR-TCR, TCR-HLA and TCR-CMV co-occurrence, with a repertoire-size bias correction applied to the TCR pairs. A later analysis estimated false discovery rates by permuting HLA or CMV assignments 20 times. In a later analysis, co-occurring TCRs were grouped with DBSCAN, and TCRdist sequence similarity was added when clustering was performed within HLA-allele-positive subsets. Repertoires with fewer than 30,000 or more than 120,000 public chains were left out of co-occurrence clustering, as were roughly five repertoires with anomalous nucleotide sharing. TCRdb provides this immuneACCESS table in a form limited to in-frame rearrangements. Some clones are lacking; in checked studies, under half of them reflect an unresolved V gene, and why the rest are absent is not known. V, J and clone size are taken as reported in that table, and D and trimming were inferred from the DNA itself. The sample profile shows 110,000 to 150,000 clones; around 82% of them were found once. The ten largest clones represent about 3.2% of the sample.

This clone has a handful of counts. Its antigen specificity is not known. No per-base quality is available; no much larger clone lies one base away. The cohort consisted of hundreds of healthy bone marrow donors. Cohort members were all nominally healthy when sampled, although unrecorded immune exposures were likely present. The donor was CMV seropositive and was included in the group of 250 to 300 seropositive cohort members. Every donor gave a peripheral blood sample, and the peripheral blood mononuclear cells from that sample were used for TCR beta sequencing. Genomic DNA extraction from the blood cell samples was performed with the Qiagen DNeasy Blood Extraction Kit. The sequenced material came from PBMCs. The receptor was isolated from a man aged 18-30 years in good health and CMV-seropositive.

The nucleotide sequence reads TGTGCCAGCAGCTCCCCTAGCTCCTACGAGCAGTACTTC. Its coded protein is CASSSPSSYEQYF. Recombination joined TRBV28 with TRBJ2-7, with no confidently assigned D gene. V is clipped by 6 bases and J by 0 bases, and the sequence between their germline boundaries is 9 bases long. The germline V gene sets CDR1 to MDHEN and CDR2 to SYDVKM. The CDR3 spans 13 residues, from the cysteine through the phenylalanine. Left in the record is the CDR3 DNA by itself, 39 bases read in frame from the first base. With all but the CDR3 taken from the reference TRBV28 and TRBJ2-7 genes, the full variable domain is: DVKVTQSSRYLVKRTGEKVFLECVQDMDHENMFWYRQDPGLGLRLIYFSYDVKMKEKGDIPEGYSVSREKKERFSLILESASTNQTSMYLCASSSPSSYEQYFGPGTRLTVT.